These T cell receptor beta chains were read from a single sample in a study of blood T cell repertoires in COVID-19. Using immunoSEQ multiplex PCR, the repertoire was profiled, and TCRdb retains in-frame clones only, with some absent. The profile shows around 150,000 clones, roughly four fifths of them singletons. Sequenced material: peripheral blood. The receptor source for this set is a human donor in a cohort sampled during active COVID-19. CDR3s include the opening cysteine and the closing phenylalanine or tryptophan. D genes are given only for firm matches. Not all rows give a size; the values are once, few, many and, for expanded clones, a class.

j_call: TRBJ1-5
d_call: NA
v_call: TRBV6-5
clone_size: NA
cdr3_nt: TGTGCCAGCAGTTACCGTGAGGGATGCAATCAGCCCCAGCATTTT
cdr3_aa: CASSYREGCNQPQHF

j_call: TRBJ2-1
d_call: TRBD2
v_call: TRBV10-2
clone_size: NA
cdr3_nt: TGCGCCAGCAGTGCTGTAGCGGGGCTGAATGAGCAGTTCTTC
cdr3_aa: CASSAVAGLNEQFF

j_call: TRBJ2-4
d_call: NA
v_call: TRBV5-5
clone_size: NA
cdr3_nt: TGTGCCAGCAGCTTGAGCCAGGGATCTGCGATAGACATTCAGTACTTC
cdr3_aa: CASSLSQGSAIDIQYF

j_call: TRBJ2-2
d_call: TRBD2
v_call: TRBV2
clone_size: NA
cdr3_nt: TGTGCCAGCAGTGAAGGACTAGCGGGAGGCACCGGGGAGCTGTTTTTT
cdr3_aa: CASSEGLAGGTGELFF

j_call: TRBJ2-3
d_call: TRBD1
v_call: TRBV29-1
clone_size: NA
cdr3_nt: TGCAGCGTTAGGGACAGGGCCGCGGCAGATACGCAGTATTTT
cdr3_aa: CSVRDRAAADTQYF

j_call: TRBJ1-4
d_call: TRBD1
v_call: TRBV5-4
clone_size: NA
cdr3_nt: TGTGCCAGCAGCTTGGGGTCAGGACAGGGGGAAAAACTGTTTTTT
cdr3_aa: CASSLGSGQGEKLFF

j_call: TRBJ2-1
d_call: TRBD1
v_call: TRBV19
clone_size: NA
cdr3_nt: TGTGCCAGTAGTATCCAGGGGGCCTACAATGAGCAGTTCTTC
cdr3_aa: CASSIQGAYNEQFF

j_call: TRBJ2-2
d_call: NA
v_call: TRBV7-3
clone_size: NA
cdr3_nt: TGTGCCAGCAGCTTTACTAGTTATACCGGGGAGCTGTTTTTT
cdr3_aa: CASSFTSYTGELFF

j_call: TRBJ2-7
d_call: NA
v_call: TRBV6-2/TRBV6-3
clone_size: NA
cdr3_nt: TGTGCCAGCAGTTCCCCTCACGGTGACGAGCAGTACTTC
cdr3_aa: CASSSPHGDEQYF

j_call: TRBJ2-5
d_call: NA
v_call: TRBV11-3
clone_size: NA
cdr3_nt: TGTGCCAGCACCTTCGCTAGAAAGCGCTGCCCGGAGACCCAGTACTTC
cdr3_aa: CASTFARKRCPETQYF

j_call: TRBJ2-6
d_call: NA
v_call: TRBV19
clone_size: NA
cdr3_nt: TGTGCCAGTAGTAAAGATCTACAGAGCTCTGGGGCCAACGTCCTGACTTTC
cdr3_aa: CASSKDLQSSGANVLTF

j_call: TRBJ2-5
d_call: NA
v_call: TRBV5-1
clone_size: NA
cdr3_nt: TGCGCCAGCAGCTTGGTGGGTAGCCGGGAGACCCAGTACTTC
cdr3_aa: CASSLVGSRETQYF

j_call: TRBJ2-3
d_call: TRBD2
v_call: TRBV5-6
clone_size: NA
cdr3_nt: TGTGCCAGCAGCAGGACTAGCGGGGGCCCTTCTATAGATACGCAGTATTTT
cdr3_aa: CASSRTSGGPSIDTQYF

j_call: TRBJ1-2
d_call: NA
v_call: TRBV3-1/TRBV3-2
clone_size: NA
cdr3_nt: TGTGCCAGCAGCCAAGAGGAGGGTATGGGCTCTGGCTACACCTTC
cdr3_aa: CASSQEEGMGSGYTF

j_call: TRBJ2-7
d_call: NA
v_call: TRBV6-6
clone_size: NA
cdr3_nt: TGTGCCAGCGCAAGCTCTAGGGGCTTCGAGCAGTACTTC
cdr3_aa: CASASSRGFEQYF

j_call: TRBJ2-7
d_call: TRBD1
v_call: TRBV19
clone_size: many
cdr3_nt: TGTGCCACAAAAGAGACAGGGGGCTCCTACGAGCAGTACTTC
cdr3_aa: CATKETGGSYEQYF

j_call: TRBJ2-7
d_call: TRBD1
v_call: TRBV6-2/TRBV6-3
clone_size: NA
cdr3_nt: TGTGCCAGCAGTTACATCCCGGGACAGGCCTGGAGTGGATACGAGCAGTACTTC
cdr3_aa: CASSYIPGQAWSGYEQYF

j_call: TRBJ2-3
d_call: TRBD1
v_call: TRBV7-2
clone_size: NA
cdr3_nt: TGTGCCAGCAGCTTAGCGGGGACAGGGACCACAGATACGCAGTATTTT
cdr3_aa: CASSLAGTGTTDTQYF

j_call: TRBJ2-7
d_call: NA
v_call: TRBV19
clone_size: NA
cdr3_nt: TGTGCCAGTAGTCGTGGCGGGGCGTACGAGCAGTACTTC
cdr3_aa: CASSRGGAYEQYF

j_call: TRBJ2-1
d_call: NA
v_call: TRBV2
clone_size: NA
cdr3_nt: TGTGCCAGCAGTGAAGAGGGACTCAGCTCCTACAATGAGCAGTTCTTC
cdr3_aa: CASSEEGLSSYNEQFF

j_call: TRBJ2-3
d_call: TRBD2
v_call: TRBV6-2/TRBV6-3
clone_size: NA
cdr3_nt: TGTGCCAGCAGCACCTCCCGGACTAGTCCTCCGGGGACGCAGTATTTT
cdr3_aa: CASSTSRTSPPGTQYF

j_call: TRBJ2-5
d_call: NA
v_call: TRBV15
clone_size: NA
cdr3_nt: TGTGCCACCAGAATGAGGGCTGAAGAGACCCAGTACTTC
cdr3_aa: CATRMRAEETQYF

j_call: TRBJ2-1
d_call: TRBD2
v_call: TRBV4-3
clone_size: NA
cdr3_nt: TGCGCCAGCAGCCAAGATCGGTCAGCGGGGTATGATGAGCAGTTCTTC
cdr3_aa: CASSQDRSAGYDEQFF

j_call: TRBJ1-5
d_call: NA
v_call: TRBV5-1
clone_size: NA
cdr3_nt: TGCGCCAGCAGCTTGGGGGCAGGGTTCAATCAGCCCCAGCATTTT
cdr3_aa: CASSLGAGFNQPQHF

j_call: TRBJ2-3
d_call: NA
v_call: TRBV6-4
clone_size: NA
cdr3_nt: TGTGCCAGCAGTGACTCTGGTAGCGGAGGCACAGATACGCAGTATTTT
cdr3_aa: CASSDSGSGGTDTQYF

j_call: TRBJ2-3
d_call: NA
v_call: TRBV4-2
clone_size: once
cdr3_nt: TGTGCCAGCAGCCATTCGTTCGGGGTTCCAGATACGCAGTATTTT
cdr3_aa: CASSHSFGVPDTQYF

j_call: TRBJ1-6
d_call: NA
v_call: TRBV11-2
clone_size: NA
cdr3_nt: TGTGCCAGCAGCTTAGTGCGGGTGGGTAATTCACCCCTCCACTTT
cdr3_aa: CASSLVRVGNSPLHF

j_call: TRBJ2-5
d_call: NA
v_call: TRBV5-6
clone_size: NA
cdr3_nt: TGTGCCAGCAGCCGGAGAAAGTCGGGAGAGACCCAGTACTTC
cdr3_aa: CASSRRKSGETQYF

j_call: TRBJ2-5
d_call: TRBD2
v_call: TRBV25-1
clone_size: NA
cdr3_nt: TGTGCCAGCAGTGAACCTAGACTAGCCGGGGAGACCCAGTACTTC
cdr3_aa: CASSEPRLAGETQYF

j_call: TRBJ2-3
d_call: TRBD2
v_call: TRBV29-1
clone_size: NA
cdr3_nt: TGCAGCGTTGAAATAATAGCGGGGGTCGGTACGCAGTATTTT
cdr3_aa: CSVEIIAGVGTQYF

j_call: TRBJ1-1
d_call: NA
v_call: TRBV27
clone_size: NA
cdr3_nt: TGTGCCAGCAGTTTTACAGGGTACACTGAAGCTTTCTTT
cdr3_aa: CASSFTGYTEAFF

j_call: TRBJ2-1
d_call: TRBD1
v_call: TRBV7-3
clone_size: NA
cdr3_nt: TGTGCCAGCAGCTCGATTGTTGGACAGGGGACGAATGAGCAGTTCTTC
cdr3_aa: CASSSIVGQGTNEQFF